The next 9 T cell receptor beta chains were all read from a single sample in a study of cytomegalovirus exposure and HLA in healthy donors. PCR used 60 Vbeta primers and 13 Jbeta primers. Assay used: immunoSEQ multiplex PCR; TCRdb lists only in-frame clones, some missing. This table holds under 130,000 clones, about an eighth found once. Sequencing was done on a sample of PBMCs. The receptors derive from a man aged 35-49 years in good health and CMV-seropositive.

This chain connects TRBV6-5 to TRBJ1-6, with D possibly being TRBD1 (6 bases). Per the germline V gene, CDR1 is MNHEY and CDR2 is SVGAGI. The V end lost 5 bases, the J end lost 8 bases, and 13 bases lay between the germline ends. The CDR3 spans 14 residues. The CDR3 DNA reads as TGTGCCAGCAGTGACAGGTTTGGGGATTCACCCCTCCACTTT. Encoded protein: CASSDRFGDSPLHF.

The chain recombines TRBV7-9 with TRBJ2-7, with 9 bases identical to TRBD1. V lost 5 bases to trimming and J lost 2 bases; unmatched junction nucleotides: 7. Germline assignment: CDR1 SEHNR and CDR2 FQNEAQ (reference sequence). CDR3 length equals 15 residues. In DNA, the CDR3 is TGTGCCAGCAGCGGCAACAGGGGGCCCACCTACGAGCAGTACTTC. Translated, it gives CASSGNRGPTYEQYF.

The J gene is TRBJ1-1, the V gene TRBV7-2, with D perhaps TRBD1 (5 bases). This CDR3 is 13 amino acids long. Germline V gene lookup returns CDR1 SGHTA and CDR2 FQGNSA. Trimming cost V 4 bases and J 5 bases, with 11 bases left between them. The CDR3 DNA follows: TGTGCCAGCAGCTACCCGGGGGTTACTGAAGCTTTCTTT. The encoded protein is CASSYPGVTEAFF.

The CDR3 region is CASSNGQENEKLFF. Here the CDR3 DNA reads TGTGCCAGCAGCAACGGACAGGAGAATGAAAAACTGTTTTTT. The rearrangement links TRBV7-9 to TRBJ1-4; the match to TRBD1 covers 7 bases. The V gene's germline CDR1 is SEHNR and CDR2 FQNEAQ (reference sequence). The length of the CDR3 is 14 residues. V shed 5 bases and J 5 bases; nucleotides not matched to a gene: 5.

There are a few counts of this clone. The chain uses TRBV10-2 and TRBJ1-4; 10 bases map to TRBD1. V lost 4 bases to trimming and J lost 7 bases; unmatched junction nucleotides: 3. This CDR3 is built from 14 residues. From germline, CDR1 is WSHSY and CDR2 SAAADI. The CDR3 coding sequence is TGCGCCAGCAGTGGGTGGGACAGGGGTGAAAAACTGTTTTTT. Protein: CASSGWDRGEKLFF.

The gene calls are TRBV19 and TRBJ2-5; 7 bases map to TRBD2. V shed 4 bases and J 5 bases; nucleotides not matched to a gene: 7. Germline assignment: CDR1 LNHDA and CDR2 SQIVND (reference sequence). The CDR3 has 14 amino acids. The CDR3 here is CASSTAGEWETQYF. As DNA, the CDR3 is TGTGCCAGTAGTACTGCGGGAGAATGGGAGACCCAGTACTTC.

In nucleotides, the CDR3 is TGTGCCAGCAGCCAAGTGTCGGTCTCGGAGCAGTTCTTC. Encoded protein: CASSQVSVSEQFF. The chain employs TRBV4-2 and TRBJ2-1; D gene uncertain. Trimming removed 1 base at V and 10 bases at J, with 11 bases between. The CDR3 contains 13 residues. Germline V gene lookup returns CDR1 LGHNA and CDR2 YNFKEQ.

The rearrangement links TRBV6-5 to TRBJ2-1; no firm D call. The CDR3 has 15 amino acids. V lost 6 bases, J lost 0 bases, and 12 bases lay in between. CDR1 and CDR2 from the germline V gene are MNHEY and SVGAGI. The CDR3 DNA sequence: TGTGCCAGCAGCGTCCGTAGGAGCTCCTACAATGAGCAGTTCTTC. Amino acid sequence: CASSVRRSSYNEQFF.

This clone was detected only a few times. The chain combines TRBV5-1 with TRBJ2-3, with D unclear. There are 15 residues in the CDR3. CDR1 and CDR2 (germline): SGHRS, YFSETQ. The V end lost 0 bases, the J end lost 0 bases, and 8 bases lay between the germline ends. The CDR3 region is CASSLGGRSTDTQYF. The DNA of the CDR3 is TGCGCCAGCAGCTTGGGCGGCCGAAGCACAGATACGCAGTATTTT.